Shown below are 2 T cell receptor beta chains from a single sample sequenced in a study of T cells in Graves' hyperthyroidism and ophthalmopathy (dated by TCRdb to between 2019 and 2020). Library generation was performed with multiplex PCR. The listed sequencing device is Illumina HiSeq 2000. The TCR beta CDR3 regions were amplified from the RNA transcripts. A first-round RT-PCR of the TCR CDR3 used the HTBI primer set with the Qiagen OneStep RT-PCR kit. Using fastp trimming at Q25 and MiXCR clonotype assembly, TCRdb reanalyzed the public sequencing data and kept in-frame beta chains. Identical CDR3 protein sequences are pooled into one entry, listed with their most common genes and DNA. Present in this sample are hundreds of thousands of distinct CDR3 sequences, less than 15% of which were seen just once. The leading ten clones occupy less than 10% of the sample. The sequenced sample was blood. The receptors here all came from a woman aged 18 to 35 with Graves' hyperthyroidism.

This clonotype has at least ten counts. The V and J genes are TRBV7-8 and TRBJ2-1; 7 nucleotides line up with TRBD1. V lost 5 bases, J lost 4 bases, and 14 bases stayed unmatched. There are 17 residues in the CDR3. The germline V gene encodes CDR1 SGHVS and CDR2 FQNEAQ. The CDR3 bases are TGTGCCAGCAGCGTCGACCAGGGGGTTGATGTTTACAATGAGCAGTTCTTC. It encodes CASSVDQGVDVYNEQFF.

CDR3 nucleotides: TGTGCCAGCAGTGGAACCTTCGCCCCAAATGAGCAGTTCTTC. The encoded protein is CASSGTFAPNEQFF. The gene calls are TRBV12-3 or TRBV12-4 and TRBJ2-1; no clear D gene. The CDR3 loop spans 14 amino acids. V lost 5 bases and J lost 7, with 15 bases in between.